This TCR beta chain emerged from a study of cytomegalovirus exposure and HLA in healthy donors. On the study more broadly: Unique TCRs numbering about 85 million, obtained from HLA-typed donors, made up an early data release.

Study-wide results and caveats: Follow-up analysis seemed to connect common viral pathogens with several of the most significant clusters identified. Later analysis found that TCR beta chains associated with HLA were more clonally expanded than other, equally common chains.

Use of 60 Vbeta and 13 Jbeta primers characterized the PCR. Method: immunoSEQ multiplex PCR; TCRdb's copy keeps in-frame clones and lacks some. Of about 110,000 clones in the sample, around 70% were seen once. The CDR3 spans 16 residues. In germline, CDR1 is MNHEY, CDR2 SVGAGI. V shed 4 bases and J shed 0 bases, with 14 bases lying between them. Details on this clone: Its antigen remains unidentified.

The specimen was PBMCs. The J gene is TRBJ2-3, the V gene TRBV6-5; tentative D call: TRBD2 (6 bases). The TCR was taken from a woman in her seventies in good health and CMV-seropositive. This CDR3 is CASSWGVRSSTDTQYF. CDR3 sequence (DNA): TGTGCCAGCAGTTGGGGGGTCAGATCTAGCACAGATACGCAGTATTTT.